The subject of this entry is one T cell receptor beta chain. Its cognate antigen is unknown. The protocol was immunoSEQ multiplex PCR, while the TCRdb copy is restricted to in-frame clones and leaves out a portion. Here the sample spans 2 million to 2.5 million clones, 90% to 97% being singletons. The CDR3 totals 14 residues. V lost 9 bases and J 0 bases, leaving 12 bases between the germline ends. CDR1 and CDR2 (germline): SEHNR, FQNEAQ (reference sequence). This specimen comes from a study of shared clonotypes between healthy human individuals. Whole-study results and caveats: Several donors held roughly 5% of naive CD4 clonotypes in common. Estimated richness values were generally larger in naive subsets than in memory subsets. Owing to a small donor count, the genetic and exposure-history diversity represented was limited.

This rearrangement joins TRBV7-9 to TRBJ1-3; D remains ambiguous. The material sequenced was naive CD4+ T cells sorted from blood. The subset is: CD45RA+ positively selected. The clonotype comes from a man younger than 35 in good health. Here the CDR3 DNA reads TGTGCCAGAAGTGAGGGTTTCTCTGGAAACACCATATATTTT. Protein: CARSEGFSGNTIYF.